This T cell receptor (beta chain) originates from a study of beta chain features in type 1 diabetes. Study summary: The study examined around 98,000,000 sorted cells across all samples. Study findings and constraints: Fewer insertions but more deletions were seen at VDJ junctions in type 1 diabetes patients.

Only a few counts were recorded for this clone. Antigen specificity is unknown. The V and J ends lost 3 bases and 0 bases respectively, with 14 bases between them. Per germline, CDR1 SGDLS and CDR2 YYNGEE. This CDR3 is 16 amino acids long. TCRB transcripts that were expressed got sequenced, as all of the isolated RNA had been reverse transcribed. Deep immunoSEQ sequencing covered naive, central memory and regulatory T cell samples. Profiling relied on immunoSEQ multiplex PCR, and the TCRdb table lists in-frame clones only, not all of them. The sample shows about 150,000 clones, around 10% of them seen only once.

The chain couples TRBV9 to TRBJ2-3, with D maybe TRBD1 (6 bases). The clonotype comes from a young man in good health. Input material: central memory CD4+ T cells from blood. The CDR3 coding sequence is TGTGCCAGCAGCGCCCTAAGGACAGCCAGCACAGATACGCAGTATTTT. Its protein is CASSALRTASTDTQYF.